This TCR beta chain was identified during a study of T-cell reconstitution after alpha-beta-depleted transplantation in children. Study outcomes and limitations: In patients about two months after transplant, alpha-beta T cells reportedly arose from several hundred expanded graft clones.

About this clonotype itself: Its antigen is undetermined.

Preparation of the TCRbeta library involved a method that used unique molecular identifiers. MiXCR was run by TCRdb on the PCR reads, yielding one entry per CDR3 protein. The sample has 600,000 to 700,000 distinct CDR3 sequences; under 15% are singletons. J was trimmed by 4 bases and V by 5 bases; bases with no gene match: 6. This CDR3 spans 15 amino acids. The TCR sequence derives from a girl aged 2 to 9 with congenital amegakaryocytic thrombocytopenia, due to receive a stem cell transplant. The source was PBMCs, collected before TCRalphabeta/CD19-depleted stem cell transplant. The chain uses TRBV12-3 or TRBV12-4 and TRBJ1-5; 9 nucleotides agree with TRBD1. The DNA of the CDR3 is TGTGCCAGCAGTCTCCACGGACAGGGGAATCAGCCCCAGCATTTT. Protein product: CASSLHGQGNQPQHF.